This T cell receptor (beta chain) was sequenced for a study of CD4 T cells in relation to SARS-CoV-2 and coronaviruses. For the study at large: A couple of subjects were Hispanic; patients were roughly 8 males and 4 females.

Points on this clone: The antigen is unknown.

Repertoires were generated with immunoSEQ multiplex PCR, while TCRdb's copy carries only in-frame clones and drops some. This sample has about 36,000 clones, with 70% to 85% found just once. This CDR3 contains 20 residues. Germline CDR1 and CDR2: SGHDN and FVKESK. The junction had 12 bases not matched to a gene; V was cut back by 0 bases and J by 5 bases. What was sequenced was memory CD4+ T cells from PBMCs, cultured in vitro. The clonotype comes from an adult with COVID-19. This chain joins TRBV14 and TRBJ2-1, with 14 bases fitting TRBD2. The CDR3 coding sequence is TGTGCCAGCAGCCAAGATAAGTTGGGACTAGCGGGAGTCCTGCACAATGAGCAGTTCTTC. It encodes CASSQDKLGLAGVLHNEQFF.